Sequencing of this T cell receptor (beta chain) was carried out in a study of graft-versus-host responses after intestinal transplantation. Across the study: All recipients were transplanted with multivisceral, liver-intestinal, or isolated intestinal grafts. Uniformly, recipients were administered anti-thymocyte globulin induction with subsequent tacrolimus and steroids for two to three years.

Germline CDR1 reads SGHNT; CDR2 reads YYREEE (reference sequence). V was pared by 4 bases and J by 0 bases, with 4 bases of the junction left unmatched. CDR3 length: 15 residues. Using immunoSEQ multiplex PCR, the repertoire was profiled, and TCRdb retains in-frame clones only, with some absent. Of around 96,000 clones listed, about 93% were seen once; the top ten hold roughly 0.17%. About this clone: Its specificity is unknown.

Whole-study results and caveats: Peak circulating GvH clone levels tracked with early post-transplant HvG declines. The recipient marrow held GvH clones, and some of them showed up first in ileum or blood.

The sequence was collected from a human donor who received an intestinal transplant. The sample consisted of unstimulated CD4+ T cells sorted from spleen or lymph node cells, taken before intestinal transplant. This chain joins TRBV5-4 and TRBJ2-1; 7 bases match TRBD2. CDR3 in amino acids: CASSLASGSYNEQFF. The CDR3 DNA reads as TGTGCCAGCAGCCTAGCTAGCGGCTCCTACAATGAGCAGTTCTTC.